These T cell receptor beta chains were read from a single sample in a study of cytomegalovirus exposure and HLA in healthy donors. This table comes from immunoSEQ multiplex PCR, and its TCRdb copy is limited to in-frame clones, with some not included. The table records roughly 60,000 clones, 60% to 80% of them present only once. Sequencing was carried out using PBMCs. Receptors were obtained from a woman aged 35 to 49 in good health and CMV-seropositive. The CDR3 runs from the conserved cysteine through the conserved F or W. Fields, in order: J gene, V gene, D gene, clone size, CDR3 DNA, CDR3 protein. D genes are given only for firm matches. Size values are once, few and many counts, or a class for expanded clones, and some rows have none.

>TRBJ2-7|TRBV19|NA|NA
TGTGCCAGTAGCGCCACGGGAACCCACGAGCAGTACTTC
CASSATGTHEQYF
>TRBJ2-5|TRBV15|NA|NA
TGTGCCACCAGCAGACAGGGAAACCAAGAGACCCAGCACTTC
CATSRQGNQETQHF
>TRBJ2-2|TRBV18|NA|NA
TGTGCCAGCTCACGAGCGCCCATAGGGGCCGGGGAGCTGTTTTTT
CASSRAPIGAGELFF
>TRBJ1-4|TRBV19|TRBD1|once
TGTGCCAGTACCATGGGATGGACAGGGGAAAAACTGTTTTTT
CASTMGWTGEKLFF
>TRBJ2-3|TRBV7-2|TRBD2|NA
TGTGCCAGCAGCGCTCGTCTAGCGGGGACTCCAGATACGCAGTATTTT
CASSARLAGTPDTQYF
>TRBJ1-1|TRBV7-3|NA|NA
TGTGCCAGCAGCTTAGCAGGTAGAAACACTGAAGCTTTCTTT
CASSLAGRNTEAFF
>TRBJ1-1|TRBV6-5|NA|NA
TGTGCCAGCAGTTACGGGGGAGGCACTGAAGCTTTCTTT
CASSYGGGTEAFF
>TRBJ2-2|TRBV30|TRBD1|once
TGTGGTTACCGACAGGGGTACACCGGGGAGCTGTTTTTT
CGYRQGYTGELFF
>TRBJ1-2|TRBV5-1|NA|NA
TGCGCCAGCAGCCCCCAAGGGGATCGCTACACCTTC
CASSPQGDRYTF
>TRBJ1-3|TRBV7-9|TRBD1|NA
TGTGCCAGCAGCCAGACAGGGGTCTCTGGAAACACCATATATTTT
CASSQTGVSGNTIYF
>TRBJ2-7|TRBV28|TRBD2|NA
TGTGCCAGCAGTTACGGGACTAACCTTCTTAGACTGTACTTC
CASSYGTNLLRLYF
>TRBJ1-6|TRBV7-2|NA|NA
TGTGCCAGCAGCTTAGACAGGAATTCACCCCTCCACTTT
CASSLDRNSPLHF
>TRBJ2-7|TRBV7-2|TRBD1|NA
TGTGCCAGCAGCCGGGACAGCAGCTCCTACGAGCAGTACTTC
CASSRDSSSYEQYF
>TRBJ1-2|TRBV7-2|NA|NA
TGTGCCAGCAGCTTGCTCGGGTATGGCTACACCTTC
CASSLLGYGYTF
>TRBJ2-2|TRBV6-1|NA|NA
TGTGCCACCACTTTAGGAGATGTGACCGGGGAGCTGTTTTTT
CATTLGDVTGELFF
>TRBJ2-3|TRBV9|NA|NA
TGTGCCAGCAGCGTAGGTGATCCCAGCGGCGCAGATACGCAGTATTTT
CASSVGDPSGADTQYF
>TRBJ2-3|TRBV5-6|NA|NA
TGTGCCAGCAGCTTGGCCGAGACTACCTTATCCACAGATACGCAGTATTTT
CASSLAETTLSTDTQYF
>TRBJ2-3|TRBV29-1|TRBD1|NA
TGCAGCGCCGCAGGGGGTTCCCCCACAGATACGCAGTATTTT
CSAAGGSPTDTQYF
>TRBJ1-2|TRBV18|NA|NA
TGTGCCAGCTCACCCCACCTCCGGGTGCGGTATGGCTACACCTTC
CASSPHLRVRYGYTF
>TRBJ2-3|TRBV4-3|NA|NA
TGCGCCAGCAGCCAAGATCTTACAGATTGGGCAGATACGCAGTATTTT
CASSQDLTDWADTQYF
>TRBJ2-6|TRBV5-5|NA|once
TGTGCCAGCAGCTTCGAGGGAGGATCTGGGGCCAACGTCCTGACTTTC
CASSFEGGSGANVLTF
>TRBJ1-4|TRBV10-3|NA|few
TGTGCCATCAGTGAGGGCACGTCTAATGAAAAACTGTTTTTT
CAISEGTSNEKLFF
>TRBJ2-2|TRBV4-3|NA|NA
TGCGCCAGCAGCCATCCCCCGGGGACCGGGGAGCTGTTTTTT
CASSHPPGTGELFF
>TRBJ2-3|TRBV18|NA|NA
TGTGCCAGCTCCCCATGGGGAGCAGATACGCAGTATTTT
CASSPWGADTQYF
>TRBJ2-7|TRBV15|NA|few
TGTGCCACCAGCAGAGACAGGGCAAACTACGAGCAGTACTTC
CATSRDRANYEQYF
>TRBJ2-7|TRBV12-5|TRBD1|NA
TGTGCTAGTGGTTTGACAGGGGCCGAGCAGTACTTC
CASGLTGAEQYF
>TRBJ2-3|TRBV5-4|NA|NA
TGTGCCAGCAGCTCCGGGACAAAGGCGGGAGATACGCAGTATTTT
CASSSGTKAGDTQYF
>TRBJ2-7|TRBV5-1|NA|NA
TGCGCCAGCAGCTTGGGGGCAGGAACCTACGAGCAGTACTTC
CASSLGAGTYEQYF
>TRBJ2-2|TRBV6-6|TRBD1|NA
TGTGCCAGCAGTTCGGGACAGGCGGAACCCCCCAGGGAGCTGTTTTTT
CASSSGQAEPPRELFF
>TRBJ1-2|TRBV5-5|NA|NA
TGTGCCAGCAGCGTGACTGCGGGGGCAGGGGTGGTTAGCTATGGCTACACCTTC
CASSVTAGAGVVSYGYTF
>TRBJ1-5|TRBV19|TRBD1|NA
TGTGCCAGTAGTATAGGTCAGGGGGCGAGTCAGCCCCAGCATTTT
CASSIGQGASQPQHF
>TRBJ1-1|TRBV11-2|NA|NA
TGTGCCAGCAGCTCCCACGGGACATTGTGGGAAGCTTTCTTT
CASSSHGTLWEAFF
>TRBJ1-2|TRBV7-9|NA|NA
TGTGCCAGCATTCCTACAGCTAACTATGGCTACACCTTC
CASIPTANYGYTF
>TRBJ2-7|TRBV21-1|NA|NA
TGTGCCAGCAGCAAAGCGCGAAGTCCCTACGAGCAGTACTTC
CASSKARSPYEQYF
>TRBJ2-7|TRBV21-1|NA|NA
TGTGCCAGCAGCAGCTGGACAGGGGCCTACGAGCAGTACTTC
CASSSWTGAYEQYF
>TRBJ1-1|TRBV7-9|NA|NA
TGTGCCAGGCCGAGGACAGTTAAAGGTCTGAACACTGAAGCTTTCTTT
CARPRTVKGLNTEAFF
>TRBJ2-1|TRBV7-3|TRBD1|NA
TGTGCCAGCAGCCCCACTCGGACAGGGAACAATGAGCAGTTCTTC
CASSPTRTGNNEQFF
>TRBJ1-1|TRBV12-5|NA|NA
TGTGCTAGTGCCCGAGGGCGTACTGAAGCTTTCTTT
CASARGRTEAFF
>TRBJ1-1|TRBV18|NA|NA
TGTGCCAGCTCACTCAGGGGTGAGATGAACACTGAAGCTTTCTTT
CASSLRGEMNTEAFF
>TRBJ1-2|TRBV9|TRBD1|NA
TGTGCCAGCAGCGGACGGGGGACAGGCCACTACCCCAACTATGGCTACACCTTC
CASSGRGTGHYPNYGYTF
>TRBJ1-3|TRBV11-2|NA|NA
TGTGCCAGCAGCTTAGCCAATGGAAACACCATATATTTT
CASSLANGNTIYF
>TRBJ2-3|TRBV6-5|TRBD2|NA
TGTGCCAGCCGTCGGCGGGGGGCCACAGATACGCAGTATTTT
CASRRRGATDTQYF
>TRBJ1-6|TRBV4-1|NA|NA
TGCGCCAGCAGCCCTGACACGGACTCCTATAATTCACCCCTCCACTTT
CASSPDTDSYNSPLHF
>TRBJ1-2|TRBV9|TRBD1|NA
TGTGCCAGCAGCCGTGGACTTGACAGGGTCGATGGCTACACCTTC
CASSRGLDRVDGYTF
>TRBJ1-1|TRBV28|NA|NA
TGTGCCAGCAGTCTAGCCGGTGTGAACACTGAAGCTTTCTTT
CASSLAGVNTEAFF
>TRBJ2-5|TRBV29-1|NA|NA
TGCAGCGCGGGACTGGACGGAGAGACCCAGTACTTC
CSAGLDGETQYF
>TRBJ2-2|TRBV5-6|NA|few
TGTGCCAGCAGCTTGTTAGGCGGCGGGGAGCTGTTTTTT
CASSLLGGGELFF
>TRBJ2-3|TRBV30|TRBD2|few
TGTGCCTGGAGTGACCGACTAGCGGGGGTAAGAGATACGCAGTATTTT
CAWSDRLAGVRDTQYF
>TRBJ2-4|TRBV7-2|TRBD1|NA
TGTGCCAGCAGCCCGACCGGGACAGGTTTCGGTCAGTACTTC
CASSPTGTGFGQYF
>TRBJ2-7|TRBV5-5|TRBD1|NA
TGTGCCAGCAGCTTGCAGGGACAGGCGCAGTACTTC
CASSLQGQAQYF
>TRBJ2-1|TRBV29-1|NA|few
TGCAGCGTTGAGACAGTGCTGAATGAGCAGTTCTTC
CSVETVLNEQFF
>TRBJ2-7|TRBV5-1|TRBD1|NA
TGCACCAGCAGGCTAACCGGGACAGCCAGCTCCTACGAGCAGTACTTC
CTSRLTGTASSYEQYF
>TRBJ1-2|TRBV30|NA|once
TGTGCCTGGGGAACAGGGATGTTCGACTACACCTTC
CAWGTGMFDYTF
>TRBJ1-5|TRBV16|TRBD1|NA
TGTGCCAGCAGCCAATTGGACAGGGTGAAGGTGCAGCCCCAGCATTTT
CASSQLDRVKVQPQHF
>TRBJ2-7|TRBV28|NA|NA
TGTGCCAGCAGTTTCCACGGCAGGGTCTCCTACGAGCAGTACTTC
CASSFHGRVSYEQYF
>TRBJ2-1|TRBV19|TRBD1|NA
TGTGCCAGTAGAGAGACAGGGGTGAGGGCCAATGAGCAGTTCTTC
CASRETGVRANEQFF
>TRBJ1-1|TRBV5-1|NA|NA
TGCGCCAGCAGCTATGGCAGGGATAATGAAGCTTTCTTT
CASSYGRDNEAFF
>TRBJ2-3|TRBV6-4|TRBD2|few
TGTGCCAGCAGTGAACTAGCGGGGGGTAAGAAGTATTTT
CASSELAGGKKYF
>TRBJ2-5|TRBV7-2|NA|few
TGTGCCAGCAGCTCTGTAGAGGACTATAACCAAGAGACCCAGTACTTC
CASSSVEDYNQETQYF